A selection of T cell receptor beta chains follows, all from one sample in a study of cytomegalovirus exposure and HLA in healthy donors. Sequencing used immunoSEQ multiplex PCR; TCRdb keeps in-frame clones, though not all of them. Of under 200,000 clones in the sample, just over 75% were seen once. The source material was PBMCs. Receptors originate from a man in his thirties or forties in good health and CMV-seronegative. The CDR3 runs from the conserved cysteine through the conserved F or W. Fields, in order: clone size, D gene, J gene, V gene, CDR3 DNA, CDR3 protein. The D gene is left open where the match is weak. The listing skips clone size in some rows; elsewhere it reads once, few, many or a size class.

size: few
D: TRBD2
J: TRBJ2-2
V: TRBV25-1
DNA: TGTGCCAGCAGTGTAGCGGGAGGGAACACCGGGGAGCTGTTTTTT
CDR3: CASSVAGGNTGELFF

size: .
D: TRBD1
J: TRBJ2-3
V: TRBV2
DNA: TGTGCCAGCAGAGCCGGGACAGGGACCATTAGCACAGATACGCAGTATTTT
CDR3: CASRAGTGTISTDTQYF

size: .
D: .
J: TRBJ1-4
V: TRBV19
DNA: TGTGCCAGTAGTTCGGTGGAACTGTTTTTT
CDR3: CASSSVELFF

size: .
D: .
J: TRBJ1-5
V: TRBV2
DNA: TGTGCCAGCTGGGGTGGGGACTCGGGTAGGCCCCAGCATTTT
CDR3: CASWGGDSGRPQHF

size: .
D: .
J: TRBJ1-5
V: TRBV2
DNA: TGTGCCAGCGGGGCCCAAGCAGCTAGTCAGCCCCAGCATTTT
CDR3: CASGAQAASQPQHF

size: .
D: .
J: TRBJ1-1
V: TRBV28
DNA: TGTGCCAGCAGCAGACAGGCTGAAGCTTTCTTT
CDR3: CASSRQAEAFF

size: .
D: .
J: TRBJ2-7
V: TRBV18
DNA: TGTGCCAGCTCACCTAGTGTGGACGAGCAGTACTTC
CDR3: CASSPSVDEQYF

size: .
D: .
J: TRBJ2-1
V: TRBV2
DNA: TGTGCCAGCCTAACGCGGATTGAGCAGTTCTTC
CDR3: CASLTRIEQFF

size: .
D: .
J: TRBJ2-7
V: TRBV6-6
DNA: TGTGCCAGCACCTTAAAATCCTACGAGCAGTACTTC
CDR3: CASTLKSYEQYF

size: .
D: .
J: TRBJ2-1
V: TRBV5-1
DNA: TGCGCCAGCAGTAGAGGGAGCAGCGATGAGCAGTTCTTC
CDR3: CASSRGSSDEQFF

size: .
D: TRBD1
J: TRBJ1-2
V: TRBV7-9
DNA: TGTGCCAGCAGCTTAGGAGAGGGGGCAAACTATGGCTACACCTTC
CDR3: CASSLGEGANYGYTF

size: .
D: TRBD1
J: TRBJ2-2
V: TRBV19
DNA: TGTGCCAGTACCCAGACAGGGGGCGCGACCGGGGAGCTGTTTTTT
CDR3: CASTQTGGATGELFF

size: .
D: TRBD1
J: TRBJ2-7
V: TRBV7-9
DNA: TGTGCCAGCAGCTTGGCGGGCAGGGGGCTAACCTACGAGCAGTACTTC
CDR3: CASSLAGRGLTYEQYF

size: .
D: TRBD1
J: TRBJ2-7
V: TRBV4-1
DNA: TGCGCCAGCAGCCAATCCCGAGGACAGGGGGCCTACTCCTACGAGCAGTACTTC
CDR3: CASSQSRGQGAYSYEQYF

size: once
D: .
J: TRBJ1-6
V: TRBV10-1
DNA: TGCGCCAGCGGGAGAACGGGGGGCTCGTATAATTCACCCCTCCACTTT
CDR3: CASGRTGGSYNSPLHF

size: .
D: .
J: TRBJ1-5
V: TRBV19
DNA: TGTGCCAGTAGTATACTGCGAGGAGGCAATCAGCCCCAGCATTTT
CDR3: CASSILRGGNQPQHF

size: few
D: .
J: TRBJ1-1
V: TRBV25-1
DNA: TGTGCCAGCAGTGGGGTTGAGGGGGTAGGTGAAGCTTTCTTT
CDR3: CASSGVEGVGEAFF

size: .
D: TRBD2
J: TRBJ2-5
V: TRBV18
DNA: TGTGCCAGCTCACCACGTCAAGCAGCGGGAGGTACCCAAGAGACCCAGTACTTC
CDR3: CASSPRQAAGGTQETQYF

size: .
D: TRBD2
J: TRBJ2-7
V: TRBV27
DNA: TGTGCCAGCAGGTTCACTTCGGCGGGAGTTGGGGAGCAGTACTTC
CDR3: CASRFTSAGVGEQYF

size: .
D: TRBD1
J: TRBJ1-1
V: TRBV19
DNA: TGTGCCAGTAGTGCCGCCGGGACAGGGGGAACTGAAGCTTTCTTT
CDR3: CASSAAGTGGTEAFF

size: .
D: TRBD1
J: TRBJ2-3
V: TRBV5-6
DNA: TGTGCCAGCAGCGCACCCGGGACAGGGAAAGCAGGGGATACGCAGTATTTT
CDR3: CASSAPGTGKAGDTQYF

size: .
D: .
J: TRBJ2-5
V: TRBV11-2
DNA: TGTGCCAGCAGCCATGGCGGAGAGACCCAGTACTTC
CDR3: CASSHGGETQYF

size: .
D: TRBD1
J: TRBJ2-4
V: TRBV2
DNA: TGTGCCAGCAGTGAACGTCTAAGACAGGGGAACATTCAGTACTTC
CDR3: CASSERLRQGNIQYF

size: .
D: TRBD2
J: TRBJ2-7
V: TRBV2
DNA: TGTGCCAGCAGCCCAATAAACACGGGGGGCGAGCAGTACTTC
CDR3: CASSPINTGGEQYF